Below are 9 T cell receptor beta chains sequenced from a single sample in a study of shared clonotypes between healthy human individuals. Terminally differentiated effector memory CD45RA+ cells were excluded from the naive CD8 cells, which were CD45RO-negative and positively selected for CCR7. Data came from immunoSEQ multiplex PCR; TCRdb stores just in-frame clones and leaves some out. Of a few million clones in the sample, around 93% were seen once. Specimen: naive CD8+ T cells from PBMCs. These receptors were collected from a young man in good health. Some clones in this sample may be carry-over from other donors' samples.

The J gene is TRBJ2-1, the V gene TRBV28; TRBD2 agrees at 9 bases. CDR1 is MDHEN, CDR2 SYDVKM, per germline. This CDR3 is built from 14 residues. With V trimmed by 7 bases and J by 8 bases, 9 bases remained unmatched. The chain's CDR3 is CASKLAGEVDEQFF. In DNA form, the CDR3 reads TGTGCCAGCAAGTTAGCGGGGGAGGTAGATGAGCAGTTCTTC. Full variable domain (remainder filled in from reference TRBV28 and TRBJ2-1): DVKVTQSSRYLVKRTGEKVFLECVQDMDHENMFWYRQDPGLGLRLIYFSYDVKMKEKGDIPEGYSVSREKKERFSLILESASTNQTSMYLCASKLAGEVDEQFFGPGTRLTVL.

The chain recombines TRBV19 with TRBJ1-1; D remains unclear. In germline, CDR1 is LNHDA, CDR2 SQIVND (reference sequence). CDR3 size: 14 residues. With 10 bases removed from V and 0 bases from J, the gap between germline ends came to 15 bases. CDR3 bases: TGTGCCACCCTCGGGGAGGAGCTGAACACTGAAGCTTTCTTT. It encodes CATLGEELNTEAFF.

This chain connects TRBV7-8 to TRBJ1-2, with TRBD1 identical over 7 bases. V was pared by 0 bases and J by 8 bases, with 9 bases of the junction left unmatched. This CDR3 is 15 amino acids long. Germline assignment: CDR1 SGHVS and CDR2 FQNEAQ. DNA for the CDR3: TGTGCCAGCAGCTTAGCGTCAGGGGGGATGAGAGGCTACACCTTC. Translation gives CASSLASGGMRGYTF. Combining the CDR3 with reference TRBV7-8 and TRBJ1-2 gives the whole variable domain GAGVSQSPRYKVAKRGQDVALRCDPISGHVSLFWYQQALGQGPEFLTYFQNEAQLDKSGLPSDRFFAERPEGSVSTLKIQRTQQEDSAVYLCASSLASGGMRGYTFGSGTRLTVV.

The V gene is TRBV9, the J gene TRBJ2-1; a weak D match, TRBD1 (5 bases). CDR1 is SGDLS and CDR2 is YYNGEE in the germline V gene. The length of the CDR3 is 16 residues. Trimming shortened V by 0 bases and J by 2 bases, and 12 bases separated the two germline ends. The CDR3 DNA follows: TGTGCCAGCAGCGTAGTGGCAGGGAATCCCTACAATGAGCAGTTCTTC. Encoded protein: CASSVVAGNPYNEQFF. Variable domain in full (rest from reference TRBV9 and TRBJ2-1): DSGVTQTPKHLITATGQRVTLRCSPRSGDLSVYWYQQSLDQGLQFLIQYYNGEERAKGNILERFSAQQFPDLHSELNLSSLELGDSALYFCASSVVAGNPYNEQFFGPGTRLTVL.

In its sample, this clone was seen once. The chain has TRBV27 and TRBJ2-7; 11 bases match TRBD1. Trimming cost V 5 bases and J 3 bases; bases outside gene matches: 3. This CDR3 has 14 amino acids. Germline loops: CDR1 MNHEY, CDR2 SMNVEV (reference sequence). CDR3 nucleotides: TGTGCCAGCAGTAAGGGGACAGGGGGCTACGAGCAGTACTTC. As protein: CASSKGTGGYEQYF.

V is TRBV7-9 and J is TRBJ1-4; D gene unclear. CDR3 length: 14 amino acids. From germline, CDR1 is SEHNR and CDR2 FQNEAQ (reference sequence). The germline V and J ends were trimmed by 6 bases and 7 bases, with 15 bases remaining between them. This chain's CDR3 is CASSFPSRTEKLFF. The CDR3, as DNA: TGTGCCAGCAGTTTCCCGAGCAGGACTGAAAAACTGTTTTTT.

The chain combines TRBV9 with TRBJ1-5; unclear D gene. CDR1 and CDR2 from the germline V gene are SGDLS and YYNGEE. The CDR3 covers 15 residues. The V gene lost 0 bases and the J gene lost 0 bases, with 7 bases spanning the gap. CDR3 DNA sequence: TGTGCCAGCAGCGTAGGGGCGGATAGCAATCAGCCCCAGCATTTT. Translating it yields CASSVGADSNQPQHF.

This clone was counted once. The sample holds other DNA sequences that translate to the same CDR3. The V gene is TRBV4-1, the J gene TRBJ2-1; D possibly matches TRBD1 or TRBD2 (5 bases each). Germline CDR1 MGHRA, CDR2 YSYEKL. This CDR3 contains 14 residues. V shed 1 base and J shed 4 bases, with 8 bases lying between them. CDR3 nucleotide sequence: TGCGCCAGCAGCCAAGCTGGGGGTTACAATGAGCAGTTCTTC. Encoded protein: CASSQAGGYNEQFF.

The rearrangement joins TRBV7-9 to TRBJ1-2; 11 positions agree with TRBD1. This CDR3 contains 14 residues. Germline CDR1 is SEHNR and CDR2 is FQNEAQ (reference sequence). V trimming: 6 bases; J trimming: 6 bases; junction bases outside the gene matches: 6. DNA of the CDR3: TGTGCCAGCAGTGGACAGGGGGCATTGGATGGCTACACCTTC. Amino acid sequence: CASSGQGALDGYTF.